The present T cell receptor beta chain was sequenced within a study of blood T cell repertoires in COVID-19. About the study: Donors in the United States, Italy and Spain gave samples during acute or convalescent COVID-19. PBMCs, B-cell-depleted T cells, or T cells provided the cDNA or gDNA that made up the material.

As handled by the study authors: Nucleated cell counts were estimated from reference gene primer amplification. TCRdb keeps only in-frame clones here, not all; method: immunoSEQ multiplex PCR. From that table come the V and J calls and clone size; the DNA was used to work out D and trimming. Among hundreds of thousands of clones listed, over 75% were seen once. The receptor was isolated from a human donor in a cohort sampled during active COVID-19. The sample was peripheral blood.

The CDR3 DNA follows: TGCGCCAGCAGCCAAGATAGGGGCCACACTGAAGCTTTCTTT. Protein: CASSQDRGHTEAFF. The chain joins TRBV4-1 to TRBJ1-1; weak D call: TRBD1 (5 bases). This CDR3 comprises 14 residues. V was cut by 0 bases and J by 3 bases, with 8 bases left in between. Per the germline V gene, CDR1 is MGHRA and CDR2 is YSYEKL.